This T cell receptor beta chain originates from a study of blood T cell repertoires in COVID-19. Study-level information: The analysed material was cDNA or gDNA that came from T cells, B-cell-depleted T cells, or PBMCs.

Repertoires were generated with immunoSEQ multiplex PCR, while TCRdb's copy carries only in-frame clones and drops some. The sample has about 170,000 clones; around 87% are singletons. This TCR was recovered from a woman aged 80 or over with COVID-19, enrolled during active disease. The sequenced material came from peripheral blood.

The CDR3 coding sequence is TGTGCCAGCAGTGCGTTAGCTGGGCTAGCGGGAGGTGAGCAGTTCTTC. Translation gives CASSALAGLAGGEQFF. This chain connects TRBV6-1 to TRBJ2-1; 11 positions match TRBD2. The trim removed 4 bases at V and 9 bases at J, leaving 11 bases unmatched. This CDR3 spans 16 amino acids. Germline loops: CDR1 MNHNS, CDR2 SASEGT.